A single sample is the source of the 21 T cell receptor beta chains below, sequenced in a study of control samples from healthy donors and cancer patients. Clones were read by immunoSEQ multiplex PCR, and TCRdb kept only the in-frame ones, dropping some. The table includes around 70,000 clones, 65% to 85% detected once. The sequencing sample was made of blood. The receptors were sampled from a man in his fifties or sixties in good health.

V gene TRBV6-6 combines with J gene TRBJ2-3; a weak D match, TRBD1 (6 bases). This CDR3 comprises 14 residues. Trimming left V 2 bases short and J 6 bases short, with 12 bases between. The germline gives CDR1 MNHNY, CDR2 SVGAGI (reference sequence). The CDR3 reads CASSYGRGRDTQYF. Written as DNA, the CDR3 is TGTGCCAGCAGTTACGGCAGGGGTAGGGATACGCAGTATTTT.

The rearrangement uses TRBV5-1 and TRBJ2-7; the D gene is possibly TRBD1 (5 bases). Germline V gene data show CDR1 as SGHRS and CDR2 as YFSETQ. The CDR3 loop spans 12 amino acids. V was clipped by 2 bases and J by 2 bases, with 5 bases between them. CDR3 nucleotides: TGCGCCAGCAGCTTAGGGGCCTACGAGCAGTACTTC. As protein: CASSLGAYEQYF.

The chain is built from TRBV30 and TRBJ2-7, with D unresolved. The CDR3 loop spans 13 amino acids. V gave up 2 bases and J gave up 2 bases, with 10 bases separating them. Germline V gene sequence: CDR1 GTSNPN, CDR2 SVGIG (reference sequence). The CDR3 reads CAWSLRNTYEQYF. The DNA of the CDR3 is TGTGCCTGGAGTTTAAGGAACACCTACGAGCAGTACTTC.

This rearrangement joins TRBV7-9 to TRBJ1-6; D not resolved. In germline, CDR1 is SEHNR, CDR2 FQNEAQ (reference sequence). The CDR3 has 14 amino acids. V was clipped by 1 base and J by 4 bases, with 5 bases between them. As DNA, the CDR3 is TGTGCCAGCAGCTTAGACCGGTATAATTCACCCCTCCACTTT. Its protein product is CASSLDRYNSPLHF.

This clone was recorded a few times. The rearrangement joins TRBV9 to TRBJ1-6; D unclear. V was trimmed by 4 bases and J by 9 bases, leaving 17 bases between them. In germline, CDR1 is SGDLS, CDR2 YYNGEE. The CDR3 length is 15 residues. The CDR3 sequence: CASSPQTRMGSPLHF. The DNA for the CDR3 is TGTGCCAGCAGCCCACAGACAAGAATGGGTTCACCCCTCCACTTT.

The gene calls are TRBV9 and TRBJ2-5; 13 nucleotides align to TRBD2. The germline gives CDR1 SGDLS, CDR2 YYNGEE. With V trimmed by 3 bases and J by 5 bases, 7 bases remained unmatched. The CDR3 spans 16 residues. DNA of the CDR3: TGTGCCAGCAGCGCCCCCGGGACTAGCGGGATGGAGACCCAGTACTTC. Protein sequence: CASSAPGTSGMETQYF.

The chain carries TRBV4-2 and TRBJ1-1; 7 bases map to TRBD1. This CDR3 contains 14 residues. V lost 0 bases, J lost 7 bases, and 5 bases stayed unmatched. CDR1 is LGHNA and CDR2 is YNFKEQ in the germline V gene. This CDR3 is CASSQENTGVEAFF. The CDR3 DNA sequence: TGTGCCAGCAGCCAAGAGAACACAGGGGTTGAAGCTTTCTTT.

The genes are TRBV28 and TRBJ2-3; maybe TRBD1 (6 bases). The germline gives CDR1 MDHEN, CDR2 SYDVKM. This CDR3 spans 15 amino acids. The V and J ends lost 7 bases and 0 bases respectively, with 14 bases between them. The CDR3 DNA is TGTGCCAGCACCCCTTACAGGGTGAGCACAGATACGCAGTATTTT. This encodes CASTPYRVSTDTQYF. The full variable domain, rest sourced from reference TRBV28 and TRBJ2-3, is DVKVTQSSRYLVKRTGEKVFLECVQDMDHENMFWYRQDPGLGLRLIYFSYDVKMKEKGDIPEGYSVSREKKERFSLILESASTNQTSMYLCASTPYRVSTDTQYFGPGTRLTVL.

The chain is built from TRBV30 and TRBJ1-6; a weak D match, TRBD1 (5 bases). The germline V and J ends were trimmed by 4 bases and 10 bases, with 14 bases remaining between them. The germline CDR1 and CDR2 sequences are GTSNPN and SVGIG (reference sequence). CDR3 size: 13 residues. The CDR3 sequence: CAWKGRVKSPLHF. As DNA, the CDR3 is TGTGCCTGGAAGGGCAGGGTAAAATCACCCCTCCACTTT.

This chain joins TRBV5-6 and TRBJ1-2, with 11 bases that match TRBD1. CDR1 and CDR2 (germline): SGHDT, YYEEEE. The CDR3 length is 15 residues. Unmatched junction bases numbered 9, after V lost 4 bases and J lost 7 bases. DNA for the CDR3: TGTGCCAGCAGCCAAGGGACAGGGGGGCTAGGTGGCTACACCTTC. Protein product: CASSQGTGGLGGYTF.

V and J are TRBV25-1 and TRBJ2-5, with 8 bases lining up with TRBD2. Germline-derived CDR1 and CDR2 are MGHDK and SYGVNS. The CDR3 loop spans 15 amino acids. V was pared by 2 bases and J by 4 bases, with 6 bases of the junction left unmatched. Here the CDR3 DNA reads TGTGCCAGCAGTGAAGGGGGGGCGGGAGGAGAGACCCAGTACTTC. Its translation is CASSEGGAGGETQYF. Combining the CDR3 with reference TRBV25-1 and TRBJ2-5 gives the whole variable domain EADIYQTPRYLVIGTGKKITLECSQTMGHDKMYWYQQDPGMELHLIHYSYGVNSTEKGDLSSESTVSRIRTEHFPLTLESARPSHTSQYLCASSEGGAGGETQYFGPGTRLLVL.

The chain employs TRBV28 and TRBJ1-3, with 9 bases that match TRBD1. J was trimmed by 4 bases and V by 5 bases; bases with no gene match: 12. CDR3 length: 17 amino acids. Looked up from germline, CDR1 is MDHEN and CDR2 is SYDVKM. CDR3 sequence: CASSDVPGQGTGNTIYF. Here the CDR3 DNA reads TGTGCCAGCAGTGATGTGCCGGGACAGGGAACGGGAAACACCATATATTTT.

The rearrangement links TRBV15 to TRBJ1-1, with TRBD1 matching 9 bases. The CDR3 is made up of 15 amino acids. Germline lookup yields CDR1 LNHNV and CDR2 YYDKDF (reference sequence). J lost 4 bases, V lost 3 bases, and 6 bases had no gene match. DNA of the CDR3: TGTGCCACCAGCAGTGGGACAGGGTCGGCCACTGAAGCTTTCTTT. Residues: CATSSGTGSATEAFF. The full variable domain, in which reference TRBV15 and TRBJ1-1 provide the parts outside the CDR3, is DAMVIQNPRYQVTQFGKPVTLSCSQTLNHNVMYWYQQKSSQAPKLLFHYYDKDFNNEADTPDNFQSRRPNTSFCFLDIRSPGLGDTAMYLCATSSGTGSATEAFFGQGTRLTVV.

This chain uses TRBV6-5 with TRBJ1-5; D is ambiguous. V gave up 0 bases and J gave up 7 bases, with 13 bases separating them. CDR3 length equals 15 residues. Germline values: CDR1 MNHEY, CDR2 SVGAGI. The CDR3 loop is CASSYSSQVGQPQHF. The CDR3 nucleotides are TGTGCCAGCAGTTACTCATCCCAGGTTGGACAGCCCCAGCATTTT.

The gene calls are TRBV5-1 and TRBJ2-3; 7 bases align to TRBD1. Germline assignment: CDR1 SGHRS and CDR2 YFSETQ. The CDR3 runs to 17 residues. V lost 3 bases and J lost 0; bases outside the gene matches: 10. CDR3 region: CASSYSPTGDSTDTQYF. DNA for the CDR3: TGCGCCAGCAGCTATAGCCCCACAGGGGATAGCACAGATACGCAGTATTTT.

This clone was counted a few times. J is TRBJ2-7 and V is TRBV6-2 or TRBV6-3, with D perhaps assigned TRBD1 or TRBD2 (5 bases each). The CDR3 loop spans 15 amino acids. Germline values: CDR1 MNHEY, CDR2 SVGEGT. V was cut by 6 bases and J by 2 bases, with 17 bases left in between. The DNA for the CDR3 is TGTGCCAGCAGCCAAGCCGGGACGTCAACCTACGAGCAGTACTTC. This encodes CASSQAGTSTYEQYF.

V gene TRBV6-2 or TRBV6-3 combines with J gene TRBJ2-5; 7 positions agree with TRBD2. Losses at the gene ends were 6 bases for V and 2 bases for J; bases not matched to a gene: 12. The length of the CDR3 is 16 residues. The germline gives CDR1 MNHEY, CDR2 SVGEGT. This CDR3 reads CASSGRKNSGQETQYF. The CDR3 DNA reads TGTGCCAGCAGCGGGCGGAAGAATAGCGGGCAAGAGACCCAGTACTTC.

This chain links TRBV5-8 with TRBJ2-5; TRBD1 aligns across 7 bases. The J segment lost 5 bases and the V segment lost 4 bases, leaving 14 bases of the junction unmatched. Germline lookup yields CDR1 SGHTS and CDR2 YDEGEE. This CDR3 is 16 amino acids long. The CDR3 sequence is CASSPGFGTVEETQYF. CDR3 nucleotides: TGTGCCAGCAGCCCCGGTTTTGGGACAGTAGAGGAGACCCAGTACTTC.

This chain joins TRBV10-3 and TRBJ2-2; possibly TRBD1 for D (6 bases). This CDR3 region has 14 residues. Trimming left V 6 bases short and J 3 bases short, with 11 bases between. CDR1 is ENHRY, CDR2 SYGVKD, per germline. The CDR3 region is CAIRDRLDTGELFF. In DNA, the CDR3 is TGTGCCATCAGAGACAGGTTGGACACCGGGGAGCTGTTTTTT.

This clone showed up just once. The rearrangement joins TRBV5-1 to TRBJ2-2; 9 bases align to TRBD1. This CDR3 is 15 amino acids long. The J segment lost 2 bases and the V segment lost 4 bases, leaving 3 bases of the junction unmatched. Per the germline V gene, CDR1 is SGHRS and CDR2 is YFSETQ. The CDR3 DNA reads TGCGCCAGCAGCAGGGGACAGGGCAACACCGGGGAGCTGTTTTTT. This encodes CASSRGQGNTGELFF. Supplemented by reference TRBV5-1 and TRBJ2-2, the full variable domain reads KAGVTQTPRYLIKTRGQQVTLSCSPISGHRSVSWYQQTPGQGLQFLFEYFSETQRNKGNFPGRFSGRQFSNSRSEMNVSTLELGDSALYLCASSRGQGNTGELFFGEGSRLTVL.

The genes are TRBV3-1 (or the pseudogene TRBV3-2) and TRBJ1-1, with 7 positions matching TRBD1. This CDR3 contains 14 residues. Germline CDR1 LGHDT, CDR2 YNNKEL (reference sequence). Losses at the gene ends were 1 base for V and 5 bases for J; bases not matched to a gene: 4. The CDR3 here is CASSQGTGLTEAFF. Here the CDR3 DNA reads TGTGCCAGCAGCCAAGGGACAGGCCTTACTGAAGCTTTCTTT.